Below are 11 T cell receptor beta chains sequenced from a single sample in a study of CD8 T cells in Susac syndrome. RNA amounts of 0.5 to 1 ug underwent reverse transcription with random hexamers. TCRdb redid the calling of the immunoSEQ multiplex PCR reads with MiXCR, one entry per CDR3 protein. In the table there are about 210,000 distinct CDR3 sequences, less than 95% of which are singletons. The specimen was CD4+ T cells from PBMCs. Every receptor here comes from a human donor with Susac syndrome.

This sequence joins TRBV12-3 or TRBV12-4 and TRBJ1-6; 7 nucleotides agree with TRBD1. The J segment lost 10 bases and the V segment lost 6 bases, leaving 12 bases of the junction unmatched. The CDR3 covers 15 residues. CDR3 bases: TGTGCCAGCAGCCGTGAACAGGGGAGGTACTCACCCCTCCACTTT. It encodes CASSREQGRYSPLHF.

This chain joins TRBV14 and TRBJ2-1; 14 nucleotides agree with TRBD2. With 4 bases clipped from V and 8 bases from J, the junction kept 4 bases outside the gene matches. Germline CDR1 and CDR2: SGHDN and FVKESK. CDR3 length equals 15 residues. This CDR3 reads CASSRTSGGSDEQFF. The CDR3 DNA reads TGTGCCAGCAGCCGGACTAGCGGGGGGAGTGATGAGCAGTTCTTC. The variable domain in full, completed from reference TRBV14 and TRBJ2-1, reads EAGVTQFPSHSVIEKGQTVTLRCDPISGHDNLYWYRRVMGKEIKFLLHFVKESKQDESGMPNNRFLAERTGGTYSTLKVQPAELEDSGVYFCASSRTSGGSDEQFFGPGTRLTVL.

The rearrangement uses TRBV20-1 and TRBJ1-1, with D uncertain. CDR3 length: 11 residues. Germline assignment: CDR1 DFQATT and CDR2 SNEGSKA (reference sequence). The V end lost 2 bases, the J end lost 8 bases, and 9 bases lay between the germline ends. This CDR3 is CSARLVSEAFF. CDR3 sequence (DNA): TGCAGTGCTAGACTGGTATCGGAAGCTTTCTTT.

The chain employs TRBV20-1 and TRBJ2-7; D unresolved. CDR3 length equals 11 residues. The V gene lost 3 bases and the J gene lost 4 bases, with 7 bases spanning the gap. Germline lookup yields CDR1 DFQATT and CDR2 SNEGSKA (reference sequence). CDR3 sequence reads: CSASSGYEQYF. In DNA, the CDR3 is TGCAGTGCTAGCTCCGGGTACGAGCAGTACTTC.

This clonotype was observed a single time. This chain uses TRBV4-3 with TRBJ1-2; a weak D match, TRBD1 (6 bases). Between the trimmed V and J ends, which lost 0 bases and 4 bases, there was a span of 12 bases. The CDR3 is made up of 15 amino acids. Germline CDR1 LGHNA, CDR2 YSLEER. The CDR3 coding sequence is TGCGCCAGCAGCCAAGACCCGGGGGCTTTCTATGGCTACACCTTC. This sequence encodes CASSQDPGAFYGYTF.

This rearrangement joins TRBV7-2 to TRBJ2-1; D uncertain. The germline V gene encodes CDR1 SGHTA and CDR2 FQGNSA. Trimming shortened V by 5 bases and J by 3 bases, and 17 bases separated the two germline ends. This CDR3 is 16 amino acids long. CDR3 region: CASSPRWGEGYNEQFF. In nucleotides, the CDR3 is TGTGCCAGCAGCCCGCGATGGGGTGAAGGCTACAATGAGCAGTTCTTC.

V and J are TRBV7-8 and TRBJ1-4, with 7 bases identical to TRBD1. The CDR3 spans 15 residues. V trimming: 6 bases; J trimming: 6 bases; junction bases outside the gene matches: 10. Germline CDR1 is SGHVS and CDR2 is FQNEAQ. In DNA form, the CDR3 reads TGTGCCAGCAGACCGGGACCGGGACAGTATGAAAAACTGTTTTTT. It encodes CASRPGPGQYEKLFF.

The chain carries TRBV20-1 and TRBJ1-2; 9 nucleotides agree with TRBD1. V lost 0 bases and J lost 2; bases outside the gene matches: 16. Germline CDR1 and CDR2: DFQATT and SNEGSKA (reference sequence). This CDR3 is 19 amino acids long. This CDR3 is CSARDPGWGQGWGNYGYTF. Written as DNA, the CDR3 is TGCAGTGCTAGAGATCCGGGGTGGGGACAGGGATGGGGAAACTATGGCTACACCTTC.

The chain is built from TRBV7-9 and TRBJ2-1, with 9 bases lining up with TRBD2. The germline CDR1 and CDR2 sequences are SEHNR and FQNEAQ (reference sequence). The CDR3 is 12 residues long. V trimming: 4 bases; J trimming: 10 bases; junction bases outside the gene matches: 2. CDR3 nucleotide sequence: TGTGCCAGCAGCTCGACTAGCGGAGAGCAGTTCTTC. It is translated as CASSSTSGEQFF.

This sequence joins TRBV30 and TRBJ1-1, with 7 bases matching TRBD1. Germline trimming cut 4 bases from V and 4 bases from J; bases unmatched to any gene: 6. The germline gives CDR1 GTSNPN, CDR2 SVGIG (reference sequence). The CDR3 runs to 13 residues. CDR3 in DNA: TGTGCCTGGAACCAGGGGGACGGCACTGAAGCTTTCTTT. It codes for CAWNQGDGTEAFF.

The chain is built from TRBV30 and TRBJ1-1, with D unclear. This CDR3 has 12 amino acids. The V end lost 1 base, the J end lost 1 base, and 4 bases lay between the germline ends. Per the germline V gene, CDR1 is GTSNPN and CDR2 is SVGIG (reference sequence). The CDR3 sequence is CAWSGKNTEAFF. Written as DNA, the CDR3 is TGTGCCTGGAGTGGAAAGAACACTGAAGCTTTCTTT.